Listed below are T cell receptor beta chains from one sample, sequenced in a study of patients and donors after allogeneic stem cell transplantation. TCRdb re-derived calls from the RT-PCR reads in MiXCR, one entry per CDR3 protein. The data show 400,000 to 450,000 distinct CDR3 sequences, more than 15% seen once. Sequencing was carried out using blood, either unsorted or a sorted T cell fraction (not recorded which). The receptors shown here come from a human donor who was either an allogeneic HSCT recipient or a stem cell or donor lymphocyte infusion donor (not recorded which). It is not recorded whose cells these are; they may come from a transplant donor. CDR3s include the opening cysteine and the closing phenylalanine or tryptophan. D genes are given only for firm matches. Some rows have no size entry. The others give once, few or many, or a class for an expanded clone.

size: -; J: TRBJ1-6; D: -; V: TRBV27; CDR3: CASSLQTSRASSPLHF; DNA: TGTGCCAGCAGTTTACAAACCTCCCGCGCAAGTTCACCCCTCCACTTT
size: -; J: TRBJ2-7; D: -; V: TRBV13; CDR3: CASSVWDRRDEQYF; DNA: TGTGCCAGCAGCGTATGGGACCGGCGGGACGAGCAGTACTTC
size: many; J: TRBJ2-3; D: TRBD2; V: TRBV4-1; CDR3: CASSRTTSGFHTDTQYF; DNA: TGCGCCAGCAGCCGAACGACTAGCGGCTTCCACACAGATACGCAGTATTTT
size: many; J: TRBJ2-1; D: TRBD2; V: TRBV5-1; CDR3: CASSWGLAGRQYNEQFF; DNA: TGCGCCAGCAGCTGGGGACTAGCGGGGAGACAATACAATGAGCAGTTCTTC
size: -; J: TRBJ2-1; D: -; V: TRBV18; CDR3: CASSRRSSYNEQFF; DNA: TGTGCCAGCTCACGAAGAAGCTCCTACAATGAGCAGTTCTTC
size: many; J: TRBJ2-5; D: -; V: TRBV12-3/TRBV12-4; CDR3: CASSFGLQETQYF; DNA: TGTGCCAGCAGTTTTGGCCTACAAGAGACCCAGTACTTC
size: -; J: TRBJ2-6; D: -; V: TRBV24-1; CDR3: CATSDPDGLSGANVLTF; DNA: TGTGCCACCAGTGATCCGGACGGACTCTCTGGGGCCAACGTCCTGACTTTC
size: many; J: TRBJ1-2; D: -; V: TRBV4-1; CDR3: CASSLKVADLYGYTF; DNA: TGCGCCAGCAGCCTCAAAGTGGCGGACCTCTATGGCTACACCTTC
size: few; J: TRBJ2-7; D: TRBD2; V: TRBV5-1; CDR3: CASSLVEASGSYEQYF; DNA: TGCGCCAGCAGCTTGGTCGAGGCTAGCGGGAGCTACGAGCAGTACTTC
size: many; J: TRBJ2-7; D: TRBD1; V: TRBV12-3/TRBV12-4; CDR3: CASSFGTGYEQYF; DNA: TGTGCCAGCAGTTTCGGGACAGGCTACGAGCAGTACTTC
size: -; J: TRBJ2-2; D: -; V: TRBV2; CDR3: CASIEPPGRNTGELFF; DNA: TGTGCCAGCATCGAACCCCCGGGGAGGAACACCGGGGAGCTGTTTTTT
size: -; J: TRBJ2-5; D: -; V: TRBV2; CDR3: CASSEWDDRETQYF; DNA: TGTGCCAGCAGTGAATGGGACGATAGAGAGACCCAGTACTTC
size: many; J: TRBJ2-5; D: -; V: TRBV4-1; CDR3: CASSQFRLETQYF; DNA: TGCGCCAGCAGCCAATTCAGGCTGGAGACCCAGTACTTC
size: -; J: TRBJ1-1; D: -; V: TRBV27; CDR3: CASSLLRGNTEAFF; DNA: TGTGCCAGCAGTTTATTGAGGGGGAACACTGAAGCTTTCTTT
size: few; J: TRBJ1-1; D: -; V: TRBV6-5; CDR3: CASSYRREGTEAFF; DNA: TGTGCCAGCAGTTATCGAAGGGAGGGGACTGAAGCTTTCTTT
size: few; J: TRBJ1-3; D: -; V: TRBV5-1; CDR3: CASSYTTDSGNTIYF; DNA: TGCGCCAGCAGCTATACGACAGACTCTGGAAACACCATATATTTT
size: -; J: TRBJ2-1; D: -; V: TRBV20-1; CDR3: CSGREGKRVEQFF; DNA: TGCAGTGGGAGAGAGGGAAAGCGTGTTGAGCAGTTCTTC
size: many; J: TRBJ2-1; D: -; V: TRBV28; CDR3: CASTADSYNEQFF; DNA: TGTGCCAGCACCGCGGACAGCTACAATGAGCAGTTCTTC
size: -; J: TRBJ2-3; D: -; V: TRBV14; CDR3: CASSQGFTDTQYF; DNA: TGTGCCAGCAGCCAGGGGTTCACAGATACGCAGTATTTT
size: few; J: TRBJ2-4; D: TRBD1; V: TRBV30; CDR3: CAWSVPFPGQGTVAKNIQYF; DNA: TGTGCCTGGAGTGTTCCCTTCCCGGGACAGGGAACGGTGGCCAAAAACATTCAGTACTTC
size: -; J: TRBJ1-2; D: -; V: TRBV18; CDR3: CASSPGGDYYGYTF; DNA: TGTGCCAGCTCACCAGGGGGTGATTACTATGGCTACACCTTC
size: many; J: TRBJ2-1; D: -; V: TRBV12-3/TRBV12-4; CDR3: CASSFAGPTNEQFF; DNA: TGTGCCAGCAGTTTTGCGGGACCAACCAATGAGCAGTTCTTC
size: -; J: TRBJ1-1; D: -; V: TRBV29-1; CDR3: CSVESRRTEAFF; DNA: TGCAGCGTTGAGTCCAGGAGGACTGAAGCTTTCTTT
size: -; J: TRBJ1-5; D: -; V: TRBV2; CDR3: CASSAAQGAQPQHF; DNA: TGTGCCAGCAGTGCCGCCCAGGGTGCTCAGCCCCAGCATTTT
size: many; J: TRBJ2-1; D: TRBD2; V: TRBV9; CDR3: CASSVGTSSYNEQFF; DNA: TGTGCCAGCAGCGTAGGGACTAGCTCCTACAATGAGCAGTTCTTC
size: many; J: TRBJ2-3; D: TRBD1; V: TRBV15; CDR3: CATSRDGQGSDTQYF; DNA: TGTGCCACCAGCAGAGATGGACAGGGCTCAGATACGCAGTATTTT
size: -; J: TRBJ2-5; D: -; V: TRBV5-5; CDR3: CASSFISPGQETQYF; DNA: TGTGCCAGCAGCTTTATTTCCCCCGGACAAGAGACCCAGTACTTC
size: few; J: TRBJ2-2; D: TRBD2; V: TRBV6-5; CDR3: CASSYSGTRTLGGTGELFF; DNA: TGTGCCAGCAGTTACTCCGGGACTAGGACACTGGGAGGTACCGGGGAGCTGTTTTTT
size: -; J: TRBJ1-1; D: -; V: TRBV18; CDR3: CASSQGAVRKNTEAFF; DNA: TGTGCCAGCTCACAGGGCGCGGTCCGGAAGAACACTGAAGCTTTCTTT
size: -; J: TRBJ2-3; D: -; V: TRBV20-1; CDR3: CSAKTEDTQYF; DNA: TGCAGTGCTAAGACTGAGGATACGCAGTATTTT
size: few; J: TRBJ1-4; D: -; V: TRBV20-1; CDR3: CSASLQATNEKLFF; DNA: TGCAGTGCTAGTCTCCAGGCAACTAATGAAAAACTGTTTTTT
size: -; J: TRBJ2-7; D: TRBD1; V: TRBV29-1; CDR3: CSAKDRGPLYEQYF; DNA: TGCAGCGCAAAGGACAGGGGCCCTCTATACGAGCAGTACTTC
size: -; J: TRBJ2-1; D: TRBD1; V: TRBV5-1; CDR3: CASSLAIGTGYNEQFF; DNA: TGCGCCAGCAGCTTGGCCATTGGGACAGGGTACAATGAGCAGTTCTTC
size: few; J: TRBJ1-5; D: -; V: TRBV7-2; CDR3: CASSRRGTFDQPQHF; DNA: TGTGCCAGCAGCCGGAGGGGGACATTTGATCAGCCCCAGCATTTT
size: -; J: TRBJ2-1; D: -; V: TRBV4-3; CDR3: CASSQEYGTYNGQFF; DNA: TGCGCCAGCAGCCAAGAGTATGGCACCTACAATGGGCAGTTCTTC
size: few; J: TRBJ1-1; D: TRBD1; V: TRBV29-1; CDR3: CSVIQGALANTEAFF; DNA: TGCAGCGTTATACAGGGGGCGTTGGCGAACACTGAAGCTTTCTTT
size: few; J: TRBJ2-2; D: -; V: TRBV12-3/TRBV12-4; CDR3: CASKVGSSTGELFF; DNA: TGTGCCAGCAAAGTTGGGAGTAGTACCGGGGAGCTGTTTTTT